Presented here are 20 T cell receptor beta chains from one specimen sequenced in a study of cytomegalovirus exposure and HLA in healthy donors. The primer mix had 60 Vbeta and 13 Jbeta primers. The method was immunoSEQ multiplex PCR; TCRdb's version includes in-frame clones alone and lacks a portion of them. The profile shows fewer than 150,000 clones, approximately 80% of them singletons. Sequencing was performed on PBMCs. These receptors came from a man aged 35 to 55 in good health and CMV-seronegative.

The gene calls are TRBV21-1 and TRBJ1-6; the listed D gene, TRBD1, was not tested against the DNA. TRBV21-1 is flagged as a pseudogene. The CDR3 spans 18 residues. The DNA of the CDR3 is TGTGCCAGCAGCCTCCGACGGACAGGGAGCACCTATAATTCACCCCTCCACTTT. This codes for CASSLRRTGSTYNSPLHF.

The chain links TRBV2 to TRBJ1-5; D gene uncertain. The germline V gene encodes CDR1 SNHLY and CDR2 FYNNEI. The CDR3 spans 15 residues. V was pared by 7 bases and J by 0 bases, with 13 bases between. CDR3 nucleotides: TGTGCCAGCAATGCCTTACAGATTAGCAATCAGCCCCAGCATTTT. This encodes CASNALQISNQPQHF. Supplemented by reference TRBV2 and TRBJ1-5, the full variable domain reads EPEVTQTPSHQVTQMGQEVILRCVPISNHLYFYWYRQILGQKVEFLVSFYNNEISEKSEIFDDQFSVERPDGSNFTLKIRSTKLEDSAMYFCASNALQISNQPQHFGDGTRLSIL.

The chain joins TRBV19 to TRBJ1-4; possibly TRBD1 for D (5 bases). The CDR3 consists of 15 residues. Trimming stripped 0 bases from V and 10 bases from J, with 15 bases between. Germline V gene data show CDR1 as LNHDA and CDR2 as SQIVND (reference sequence). As DNA, the CDR3 is TGTGCCAGTAGTATAGAGGGCAGGGCGGTAGGAAAACTGTTTTTT. Amino acids: CASSIEGRAVGKLFF.

The gene calls are TRBV14 and TRBJ2-5, with D perhaps TRBD2 (6 bases). Germline loops: CDR1 SGHDN, CDR2 FVKESK. There are 14 residues in the CDR3. Trimming pared 4 bases from V and 4 bases from J, leaving 13 bases between. CDR3 DNA: TGTGCCAGCAGCCTAGAACTAGCTCGAGAGACCCAGTACTTC. Its translation is CASSLELARETQYF.

This clone was detected only once. The chain joins TRBV7-2 to TRBJ2-5, with D unclear. Germline V gene data show CDR1 as SGHTA and CDR2 as FQGNSA. This CDR3 region has 15 residues. Trimming took off 3 bases at V and 5 bases at J, with 16 bases between the two ends. The CDR3 nucleotides are TGTGCCAGCAGCTTGGCGGCGCGGATCGGCGAGACCCAGTACTTC. Its protein is CASSLAARIGETQYF.

V gene TRBV10-1 combines with J gene TRBJ2-3; 7 bases match TRBD1. The CDR3 sequence is 18 residues long. Germline V gives CDR1 WNHNN, CDR2 SYGVQD (reference sequence). The junction had 14 bases not matched to a gene; V was cut back by 0 bases and J by 5 bases. CDR3 bases: TGCGCCAGCAGTGAGTCGCCAAAGGGACAGTATTTTTTAGATACGCAGTATTTT. Its protein is CASSESPKGQYFLDTQYF.

The chain uses TRBV5-4 and TRBJ2-7; 10 nucleotides agree with TRBD1. Losses at the gene ends were 6 bases for V and 11 bases for J; bases not matched to a gene: 14. Germline CDR1 SGHNT, CDR2 YYREEE (reference sequence). The CDR3 loop spans 14 amino acids. The CDR3 bases are TGTGCCAGCACCATCAGAGGGGACAGGGGAAAGAAGTACTTC. Its translation is CASTIRGDRGKKYF.

The V and J genes are TRBV7-8 and TRBJ2-7; weak D call: TRBD1 (5 bases). Between the trimmed V and J ends, which lost 5 bases and 6 bases, there was a span of 17 bases. The V gene's germline CDR1 is SGHVS and CDR2 FQNEAQ. CDR3 length: 14 amino acids. CDR3 region: CASSPGASTGEQYF. CDR3 DNA: TGTGCCAGCAGCCCTGGGGCCTCGACGGGCGAGCAGTACTTC.

Points on this clone: A junction boundary mismatches the germline segment, possibly from a read error. The J gene is TRBJ2-7, the V gene TRBV6-1; tentative D call: TRBD1 (6 bases). Germline V lookup: CDR1 MNHNS, CDR2 SASEGT. CDR3 length: 14 residues. The DNA for the CDR3 is TGTGCCAGCAGTGATGGGGGCGCGTCCTACGAGCAGCACTTC. Translated, it gives CASSDGGASYEQHF.

The rearrangement joins TRBV27 to TRBJ2-5; tentative D call: TRBD1 (8 bases). Trimming left V 8 bases short and J 5 bases short, with 15 bases between. The germline V gene encodes CDR1 MNHEY and CDR2 SMNVEV (reference sequence). The CDR3 consists of 13 residues. The CDR3 loop reads CASRLQGGETQYF. The CDR3 DNA reads as TGTGCCAGCCGCCTACAGGGGGGGGAGACCCAGTACTTC.

In the case of this clone: One junction end disagrees with the germline gene, perhaps due to a read error. The chain combines TRBV7-2 with TRBJ2-5; D gene ambiguous. The CDR3 has 13 residues. CDR1 is SGHTA, CDR2 FQGNSA, per germline. The CDR3 sequence: CASSLAAEVTQYF. CDR3 DNA: TGTGCCAGCAGCTTAGCTGCGGAAGTGACCCAATACTTC.

J is TRBJ2-5 and V is TRBV7-8, with a possible D match to TRBD2 (6 bases). The germline V gene has CDR1 SGHVS and CDR2 FQNEAQ. The CDR3 loop spans 15 amino acids. Trimming removed 4 bases at V and 3 bases at J, with 15 bases between. The CDR3 coding sequence is TGTGCCAGCAGCTCGGGAGTAGCGGTAAAAGAGACCCAGTACTTC. This sequence encodes CASSSGVAVKETQYF.

The chain combines TRBV19 with TRBJ2-7, with a possible D match to TRBD2 (6 bases). The germline CDR1 and CDR2 sequences are LNHDA and SQIVND (reference sequence). The CDR3 runs to 14 residues. V gave up 3 bases and J gave up 4 bases, with 13 bases separating them. The CDR3 sequence is CASSIGGYGYEQYF. In DNA, the CDR3 is TGTGCCAGTAGTATTGGGGGGTATGGTTACGAGCAGTACTTC.

This chain uses TRBV4-1 with TRBJ2-1; 12 bases are a match to TRBD2. V shed 3 bases, J shed 0 bases, and the junction held 12 bases outside the gene matches. The V gene's germline CDR1 is MGHRA and CDR2 YSYEKL. The CDR3 has 20 amino acids. CDR3 loop: CASSQRRLAGAASSYNEQFF. The CDR3 DNA reads TGCGCCAGCAGCCAGAGACGACTAGCGGGGGCCGCAAGCTCCTACAATGAGCAGTTCTTC.

The chain couples TRBV9 to TRBJ2-5; 8 bases match TRBD2. The CDR3 length is 15 residues. V gave up 1 base and J gave up 4 bases; unmatched junction bases: 6. Germline-derived CDR1 and CDR2 are SGDLS and YYNGEE. The CDR3 here is CASSVSLAGGETQYF. The CDR3, as DNA: TGTGCCAGCAGCGTAAGTCTAGCGGGTGGAGAGACCCAGTACTTC. Together with reference TRBV9 and TRBJ2-5, the CDR3 gives the full variable domain: DSGVTQTPKHLITATGQRVTLRCSPRSGDLSVYWYQQSLDQGLQFLIQYYNGEERAKGNILERFSAQQFPDLHSELNLSSLELGDSALYFCASSVSLAGGETQYFGPGTRLLVL.

V usage is TRBV5-4 and J usage is TRBJ2-3; tentative D call: TRBD1 (7 bases). From germline, CDR1 is SGHNT and CDR2 YYREEE (reference sequence). Trimming shortened V by 1 base and J by 3 bases, and 15 bases separated the two germline ends. CDR3 length: 16 residues. The CDR3 region has the DNA TGTGCCAGCAGCTTGCCCCCAGGGGGGAGGACAGATACGCAGTATTTT. It encodes CASSLPPGGRTDTQYF.

The rearrangement joins TRBV19 to TRBJ1-5; D gene uncertain. CDR1 is LNHDA, CDR2 SQIVND, per germline (reference sequence). The ends were cut back, 4 bases at V and 3 bases at J, with 13 bases in the middle. The CDR3 is 15 residues long. CDR3 nucleotides: TGTGCCAGTAGTACTGGTCTTGGGCCCAATCAGCCCCAGCATTTT. Translation: CASSTGLGPNQPQHF. The complete variable domain, with remaining parts taken from reference TRBV19 and TRBJ1-5, reads DGGITQSPKYLFRKEGQNVTLSCEQNLNHDAMYWYRQDPGQGLRLIYYSQIVNDFQKGDIAEGYSVSREKKESFPLTVTSAQKNPTAFYLCASSTGLGPNQPQHFGDGTRLSIL.

V usage is TRBV2 and J usage is TRBJ2-7; maybe TRBD1 (5 bases). CDR3 size: 15 residues. Looked up from germline, CDR1 is SNHLY and CDR2 is FYNNEI. Trimming pared 1 base from V and 7 bases from J, leaving 17 bases between. CDR3 nucleotides: TGTGCCAGCAGTGAAGATCGGACACCTCTACGAGAGCAGTACTTC. Its protein is CASSEDRTPLREQYF.

This chain connects TRBV7-2 to TRBJ1-6; D is undetermined. The length of the CDR3 is 17 residues. V lost 3 bases and J 0 bases, leaving 12 bases between the germline ends. Germline V gives CDR1 SGHTA, CDR2 FQGNSA. The chain's CDR3 is CASSLTSGSSYNSPLHF. CDR3 DNA sequence: TGTGCCAGCAGCTTGACCTCGGGGAGCTCCTATAATTCACCCCTCCACTTT.

A single count supports this clone. The chain couples TRBV25-1 to TRBJ1-6, with D possibly matching TRBD1 (5 bases). CDR1 MGHDK and CDR2 SYGVNS come from the germline V gene. CDR3 length: 15 residues. V was trimmed by 6 bases and J by 14 bases, leaving 23 bases between them. The CDR3 reads CASSEDTGLNLALHF. The DNA of the CDR3 is TGTGCCAGCAGCGAGGACACGGGCCTGAATTTGGCCCTCCACTTT.